Listed here are 20 T cell receptor beta chains from one sample, sequenced in a study of regulatory T cells in long-lasting Graves disease. Relying on iRepertoire HTBI primers and Arm-PCR of CDR3 regions, the team built TCR beta libraries. TCRdb recomputed calls from the multiplex PCR reads with MiXCR, one row per CDR3 protein. The sample has hundreds of thousands of distinct CDR3 sequences, less than 20% seen once. Noted time point: newly diagnosed GD, antithyroid drugs for less than 3 months. The TCR library was prepared using RNA isolated from PBMCs. The sample was also linked to a second study, of T cells in Graves' hyperthyroidism and ophthalmopathy.

The sample was peripheral blood mononuclear cells (PBMCs), taken at new diagnosis, from a patient treated with antithyroid drugs. These receptors originate from a woman aged 25 to 39 with Graves disease.

The chain uses TRBV27 and TRBJ2-3, with TRBD1 matching 9 bases. TRBJ1-5 matches the DNA end more closely, so the J call is doubtful. Germline CDR1 MNHEY, CDR2 SMNVEV (reference sequence). CDR3 length equals 16 residues. CDR3 loop: CASSPDRGRDTDTQHF. CDR3 sequence (DNA): TGTGCCAGCAGTCCGGACAGGGGAAGAGACACAGATACGCAGCATTTT.

This clonotype has a count of ten or more. The chain combines TRBV14 with TRBJ2-1, with D perhaps matching TRBD1 or TRBD2 (5 bases each). This CDR3 region has 15 residues. V lost 2 bases and J 6 bases, leaving 14 bases between the germline ends. Looked up from germline, CDR1 is SGHDN and CDR2 is FVKESK. The CDR3 here is CASSQTPTRGNEQFF. CDR3 sequence (DNA): TGTGCCAGCAGCCAAACACCAACTAGGGGCAATGAGCAGTTCTTC. Variable domain in full (rest from reference TRBV14 and TRBJ2-1): EAGVTQFPSHSVIEKGQTVTLRCDPISGHDNLYWYRRVMGKEIKFLLHFVKESKQDESGMPNNRFLAERTGGTYSTLKVQPAELEDSGVYFCASSQTPTRGNEQFFGPGTRLTVL.

The V and J genes are TRBV24-1 and TRBJ2-1; D is tentatively TRBD1 or TRBD2 (5 bases each). The CDR3 is made up of 11 amino acids. The germline gives CDR1 KGHDR, CDR2 SFDVKD. V was pared by 2 bases and J by 13 bases, with 8 bases between. CDR3 amino acids: CATSDSGAQFF. The DNA of the CDR3 is TGTGCCACCAGTGATTCCGGGGCCCAGTTCTTC.

This clonotype has a count of ten or more. The J gene is TRBJ1-1, the V gene TRBV18, with D hard to call. The CDR3 extends over 13 amino acids. The germline CDR1 and CDR2 sequences are KGHSH and LQKENI. Trimming cost V 8 bases and J 1 base, with 11 bases left between them. The CDR3 sequence: CASATNRNTEAFF. CDR3 in DNA: TGTGCCAGCGCTACCAACAGGAACACTGAAGCTTTCTTT.

In its sample, this clonotype was seen many times. Its ends do not fully match the called genes, so a read error is possible. The J gene is TRBJ2-5, the V gene TRBV7-7; D might be TRBD2 (6 bases). From germline, CDR1 is SSHAT and CDR2 FNYEAQ (reference sequence). This CDR3 is built from 15 residues. CDR3 residues: CASSLVAGTRETQYF. The CDR3 nucleotides read TGTGCTAGCAGCTTAGTTGCGGGGACTCGGGAGACCCAGTACTTC.

This clonotype was detected ten times or more. The chain couples TRBV11-2 to TRBJ1-1; D is unclear. The germline V gene has CDR1 SGHAT and CDR2 FQNNGV. This CDR3 has 14 residues. The V end lost 0 bases, the J end lost 5 bases, and 10 bases lay between the germline ends. CDR3 residues: CASSLDRRRTEAFF. Written as DNA, the CDR3 is TGTGCCAGCAGCTTAGATCGCAGGCGTACTGAAGCTTTCTTT.

The sample holds a few counts of this clonotype. V usage is TRBV18 and J usage is TRBJ1-5, with D possibly TRBD1 on 5 matching bases. The CDR3 extends over 16 amino acids. Trimming removed 4 bases from V and 4 bases from J, with 17 bases in between. Germline V CDR1 and CDR2: KGHSH, LQKENI. The CDR3 DNA is TGTGCCAGCTCACAGCTGGGACCCCTTTCGAATCAGCCCCAGCATTTT. Residues: CASSQLGPLSNQPQHF.

This clonotype has ten or more counts. The chain uses TRBV24-1 and TRBJ1-1; D gene uncertain. Germline V gene sequence: CDR1 KGHDR, CDR2 SFDVKD. This CDR3 comprises 19 residues. The V end was cut by 4 bases, the J end by 0 bases, with 23 bases between. The CDR3 reads CATSEGSWCRPTLNTEAFF. CDR3 in DNA: TGTGCCACCAGTGAAGGAAGCTGGTGCAGGCCGACCCTGAACACTGAAGCTTTCTTT.

Many counts were recorded for this clonotype. The chain carries TRBV30 and TRBJ1-1; D is undetermined. This CDR3 comprises 14 residues. Per the germline V gene, CDR1 is GTSNPN and CDR2 is SVGIG (reference sequence). Trimming left V 0 bases short and J 6 bases short, with 14 bases between. The CDR3 loop reads CAWSVITGKSEAFF. The CDR3 DNA reads TGTGCCTGGAGTGTAATAACGGGAAAATCTGAAGCTTTCTTT. The full variable domain, in which reference TRBV30 and TRBJ1-1 provide the parts outside the CDR3, is SQTIHQWPATLVQPVGSPLSLECTVEGTSNPNLYWYRQAAGRGLQLLFYSVGIGQISSEVPQNLSASRPQDRQFILSSKKLLLSDSGFYLCAWSVITGKSEAFFGQGTRLTVV.

This clonotype was picked up many times. This chain joins TRBV20-1 and TRBJ2-3; 11 nucleotides match TRBD2. J lost 3 bases, V lost 3 bases, and 5 bases had no gene match. Per germline, CDR1 DFQATT and CDR2 SNEGSKA (reference sequence). The CDR3 totals 15 residues. This CDR3 is CSASLLAGGTDTQYF. In DNA, the CDR3 is TGCAGTGCTAGCCTTCTAGCGGGAGGAACAGATACGCAGTATTTT.

This clonotype was seen a few times. The CDR3 DNA reads as TGTGCCAGTAGTATAGGAAGGGGGCAGCCCCAGCATTTT. It translates to CASSIGRGQPQHF. The genes are TRBV19 and TRBJ1-5; weak D call: TRBD1 (6 bases). The CDR3 runs 13 residues. CDR1 and CDR2 (germline): LNHDA, SQIVND (reference sequence). V lost 1 base and J 7 bases, leaving 8 bases between the germline ends.

This clonotype was observed at least ten times. V is TRBV3-1 and J is TRBJ1-2; unclear D gene. Looked up from germline, CDR1 is LGHDT and CDR2 is YNNKEL (reference sequence). The CDR3 is 15 residues long. The V and J ends lost 1 base and 4 bases respectively, with 13 bases between them. The chain's CDR3 is CASSQGSGFGYGYTF. The CDR3 DNA sequence: TGTGCCAGCAGCCAAGGTTCAGGCTTCGGCTATGGCTACACCTTC.

This chain uses TRBV20-1 with TRBJ2-3; 9 nucleotides match TRBD2. J lost 5 bases, V lost 6 bases, and 21 bases had no gene match. CDR1 and CDR2 from the germline V gene are DFQATT and SNEGSKA (reference sequence). The CDR3 has 18 residues. The CDR3 bases are TGCAGTGCACCCTGGGGACTACTAGCGGGTCGGGGGAAAGATACGCAGTATTTT. It specifies CSAPWGLLAGRGKDTQYF.

This sequence joins TRBV9 and TRBJ2-7; 7 nucleotides align to TRBD1. The CDR3 totals 16 residues. Germline-derived CDR1 and CDR2 are SGDLS and YYNGEE. The V and J ends lost 3 bases and 3 bases, in that order; junction bases with no gene match: 12. CDR3 region: CASSANQRTGYYEQYF. DNA of the CDR3: TGTGCCAGCAGCGCCAACCAGAGGACAGGTTACTACGAGCAGTACTTC.

This chain joins TRBV6-1 and TRBJ1-5; 7 bases map to TRBD1. V was clipped by 11 bases and J by 0 bases; unmatched bases: 4. This CDR3 is built from 13 residues. Looked up from germline, CDR1 is MNHNS and CDR2 is SASEGT. The CDR3 DNA reads TGTGCCGTCGACAGGGCTAGCAATCAGCCCCAGCATTTT. As protein: CAVDRASNQPQHF.

The V and J genes are TRBV28 and TRBJ2-7; 9 bases are shared with TRBD1. CDR1 and CDR2 (germline): MDHEN, SYDVKM. With 3 bases clipped from V and 2 bases from J, the junction kept 2 bases outside the gene matches. The length of the CDR3 is 14 residues. The CDR3 is CASSFDRGAYEQYF. DNA for the CDR3: TGTGCCAGCAGTTTTGACAGGGGGGCCTACGAGCAGTACTTC.

This clonotype was recorded at least ten times. The V gene is TRBV11-3, the J gene TRBJ1-1, with D tentatively TRBD1 (5 bases). The germline gives CDR1 SGHNT, CDR2 YENEEA. This CDR3 region has 18 residues. V lost 5 bases and J 0 bases, leaving 22 bases between the germline ends. The CDR3 DNA is TGTGCCAGCAGCCCCAGACAAGAGGGGACGAGGGTGAACACTGAAGCTTTCTTT. Its protein product is CASSPRQEGTRVNTEAFF. Supplemented by reference TRBV11-3 and TRBJ1-1, the full variable domain reads EAGVVQSPRYKIIEKKQPVAFWCNPISGHNTLYWYLQNLGQGPELLIRYENEEAVDDSQLPKDRFSAERLKGVDSTLKIQPAELGDSAVYLCASSPRQEGTRVNTEAFFGQGTRLTVV.

This clonotype was picked up many times. The rearrangement links TRBV20-1 to TRBJ1-2; no firm D call. V was shortened by 0 bases and J by 7 bases, with 15 bases between the two germline ends. Germline loops: CDR1 DFQATT, CDR2 SNEGSKA (reference sequence). CDR3 length: 14 residues. CDR3 loop: CSAREPWGGSGYTF. For the CDR3, the DNA is TGCAGTGCTAGAGAGCCGTGGGGAGGAAGTGGCTACACCTTC.

The rearrangement links TRBV6-1 to TRBJ1-4; 7 positions match TRBD1. The trim removed 5 bases at V and 9 bases at J, leaving 9 bases unmatched. Germline assignment: CDR1 MNHNS and CDR2 SASEGT. The CDR3 totals 14 residues. The CDR3 coding sequence is TGTGCCAGCAGTAAGGACAGGACCTCAAAAAAACTGTTTTTT. Its translation is CASSKDRTSKKLFF.

In its sample, this clonotype was seen a few times. The CDR3 loop reads CASSSGTGVPAFF. The DNA for the CDR3 is TGTGCCAGCAGTTCGGGGACAGGGGTCCCCGCTTTCTTT. The V call is TRBV28, the J call TRBJ1-1; 10 nucleotides agree with TRBD1. Germline CDR1 reads MDHEN; CDR2 reads SYDVKM. V shed 4 bases and J 11 bases; nucleotides not matched to a gene: 7. The CDR3 is 13 residues long.